This T cell receptor beta chain was identified during a study of post-analysis software for immune sequencing data (dated by TCRdb to about 2015). For context, the study as a whole: Disease courses on record covered relapsing-remitting, secondary progressive and progressive-relapsing multiple sclerosis, though some patients had no subtype annotation. Patient repertoires were compared against roughly 11 previously published healthy control repertoires from donors aged 6 to 25 years. A subset of samples was prepared in parallel using single-end sample barcoding, then pooled and co-amplified after Illumina adapter ligation. The study at large found these results: Normalized Chao1 diversity was significantly lower in multiple sclerosis patients than controls, suggesting substantial peripheral T-cell clonal expansion. The control group was slightly older than the multiple sclerosis patient group. Direct clustering with F measure revealed strong co-clustering of samples prepared in the same batch, which led to a batch-effect correction. Patients showed significantly higher frequencies than controls for 4 or 5 TRBV segments, among them TRBV5-6, TRBV5-1 and TRBV20-1.

The CDR1 and CDR2 encoded by the germline V gene (reference sequence) are LNHDA and SQIVND. The junction shows trimming of 5 bases on V and 1 base on J, and the gene matches do not reach 8 bases of it. The CDR3 measures 16 amino acids from cysteine to phenylalanine. The retained sequence is limited to the CDR3, 48 bases, with the frame set at the first base. To demonstrate the VDJtools post-analysis software, TCR beta repertoires were profiled from the peripheral blood of 10 to 15 young patients with multiple sclerosis. Multiple sclerosis patients were children and adolescents aged about 6 to 15 years. In the case of this clonotype: The antigen it recognizes is unknown. No base quality values were provided; no much bigger clone lies one nucleotide off.

Library creation used PCR. Sequencing was performed on an Illumina HiSeq 2500. Unique molecular identifiers were incorporated into TCR beta cDNA libraries to reduce PCR and sequencing biases. Approximately 500,000 cDNA molecules were obtained per 1 to 10 million input T cells, so each molecule approximated one T cell. Patient libraries were prepared and sequenced with the same protocol used for the earlier healthy control dataset. Samples belonging to the same batch were prepared together, multiplexed and sequenced on a shared HiSeq lane. The authors' analysis ran thus. MIGEC handled the raw barcoded reads, throwing out single-read molecular identifier groups before consensus assembly and CDR3 extraction. VDJtools was used for post-analysis of the clonotype tables, with diversity normalized by down-sampling every dataset to the smallest sample size. In repertoire overlap clustering, CDR3 amino acid sequences, but not nucleotide sequences, were matched to correct batch-related cross-sample contamination. The public reads were reanalyzed by TCRdb: fastp trimming at Q25, MiXCR alignment, in-frame beta chains only. Each CDR3 protein gets just one entry, which takes the most common genes and DNA from the rows behind it. The V and J calls reflect TCRdb's pipeline rather than the authors' work. The sample table holds hundreds of thousands of distinct CDR3 sequences, of which 30% to 45% were seen once. The top ten hold 10% to 15% of the sample.

Source material: blood. The chain is made from TRBV19 and TRBJ1-5; 7 junctional bases match TRBD1. The TCR sequence derives from a girl between 5 and 17 years old with multiple sclerosis. The CDR3: CASSPFRQGSNQPQHF. The nucleotide sequence is given as TGTGCCAGTAGTCCCTTCCGACAGGGCAGCAATCAGCCCCAGCATTTT. Outside the CDR3, residues come from the reference TRBV19 and TRBJ1-5 proteins, so the full variable domain is: DGGITQSPKYLFRKEGQNVTLSCEQNLNHDAMYWYRQDPGQGLRLIYYSQIVNDFQKGDIAEGYSVSREKKESFPLTVTSAQKNPTAFYLCASSPFRQGSNQPQHFGDGTRLSIL.